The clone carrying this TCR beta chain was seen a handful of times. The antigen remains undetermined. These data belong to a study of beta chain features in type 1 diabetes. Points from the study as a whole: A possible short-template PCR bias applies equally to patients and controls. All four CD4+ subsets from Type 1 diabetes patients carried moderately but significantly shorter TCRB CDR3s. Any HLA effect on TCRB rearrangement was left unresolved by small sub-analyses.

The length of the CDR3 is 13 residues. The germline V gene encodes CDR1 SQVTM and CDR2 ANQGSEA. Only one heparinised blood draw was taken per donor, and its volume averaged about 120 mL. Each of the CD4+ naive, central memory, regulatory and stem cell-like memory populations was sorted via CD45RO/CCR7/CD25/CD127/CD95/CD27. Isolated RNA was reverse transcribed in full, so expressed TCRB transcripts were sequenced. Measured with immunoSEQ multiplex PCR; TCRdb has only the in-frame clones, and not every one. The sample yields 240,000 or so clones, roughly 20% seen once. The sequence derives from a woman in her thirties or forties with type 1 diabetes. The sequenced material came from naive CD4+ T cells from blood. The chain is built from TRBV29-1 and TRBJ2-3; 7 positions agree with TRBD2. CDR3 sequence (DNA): TGCAGTTGGACTAGTATCGTGCCAGATACGCAGTATTTT. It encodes CSWTSIVPDTQYF.